One sample yielded the 10 T cell receptor beta chains listed below, sequenced in a study of T cell responses to AZD1222 COVID-19 vaccine. Some clones are missing from TCRdb's copy, which holds only in-frame ones; the method was immunoSEQ multiplex PCR. The sample yields tens of thousands of clones, over 75% seen once. This specimen was peripheral blood, taken on day 0 of MenACWY control vaccination. These receptors were obtained from an adult in good health.

This chain uses TRBV28 with TRBJ1-1; D remains ambiguous. This CDR3 has 12 amino acids. Trimming left V 3 bases short and J 1 base short, with 3 bases between. Germline values: CDR1 MDHEN, CDR2 SYDVKM. The CDR3 DNA sequence: TGTGCCAGCAGTTTGAGGAACACTGAAGCTTTCTTT. Its translation is CASSLRNTEAFF.

The V and J genes are TRBV6-5 and TRBJ2-1; 9 bases fit TRBD1. Germline assignment: CDR1 MNHEY and CDR2 SVGAGI. V was pared by 6 bases and J by 1 base, with 4 bases of the junction left unmatched. This CDR3 is 15 amino acids long. The CDR3 spells CASRRQGGSYNEQFF. CDR3 nucleotide sequence: TGTGCCAGCAGGCGACAGGGGGGGTCCTACAATGAGCAGTTCTTC.

This chain links TRBV18 with TRBJ2-7; 9 bases fit TRBD1. The V gene's germline CDR1 is KGHSH and CDR2 LQKENI. The CDR3 has 14 amino acids. V trimming: 3 bases; J trimming: 4 bases; junction bases outside the gene matches: 4. The CDR3 sequence is CASSPGTGIYEQYF. As DNA, the CDR3 is TGTGCCAGCTCACCCGGGACAGGGATATACGAGCAGTACTTC. Variable domain in full (rest from reference TRBV18 and TRBJ2-7): NAGVMQNPRHLVRRRGQEARLRCSPMKGHSHVYWYRQLPEEGLKFMVYLQKENIIDESGMPKERFSAEFPKEGPSILRIQQVVRGDSAAYFCASSPGTGIYEQYFGPGTRLTVT.

The rearrangement joins TRBV7-8 to TRBJ2-7; maybe TRBD2 (7 bases). This CDR3 has 16 amino acids. V dropped 1 base and J dropped 0 bases, with 13 bases sitting between them. Germline loops: CDR1 SGHVS, CDR2 FQNEAQ. CDR3 protein: CASSLDGGPTSYEQYF. The CDR3 coding sequence is TGTGCCAGCAGCTTAGACGGGGGGCCCACCTCCTACGAGCAGTACTTC.

This clone occurred once. CDR3 bases: TGTGCCAGCAGCCCTGGGCCGGGGGTAAGGCAGTTCTTC. It yields the protein CASSPGPGVRQFF. V usage is TRBV27 and J usage is TRBJ2-1; maybe TRBD2 (6 bases). Germline values: CDR1 MNHEY, CDR2 SMNVEV (reference sequence). The ends were cut back, 6 bases at V and 12 bases at J, with 18 bases in the middle. The CDR3 consists of 13 residues.

This rearrangement joins TRBV3-1 (or the pseudogene TRBV3-2) to TRBJ1-2, with a tentative D call TRBD1 (6 bases). CDR1 is LGHDT and CDR2 is YNNKEL in the germline V gene (reference sequence). This CDR3 contains 14 residues. V lost 1 base and J lost 6, with 12 bases in between. CDR3 nucleotide sequence: TGTGCCAGCAGCCAAGCCACAGGGAGGGATGGCTACACCTTC. Its protein is CASSQATGRDGYTF.

This clone was counted once. This sample includes further DNA sequences coding for the same CDR3. The rearrangement joins TRBV5-1 to TRBJ2-1; D gene ambiguous. V lost 0 bases and J 0 bases, leaving 7 bases between the germline ends. The germline gives CDR1 SGHRS, CDR2 YFSETQ. CDR3 size: 15 residues. CDR3 protein: CASSLAGSSYNEQFF. DNA for the CDR3: TGCGCCAGCAGCTTGGCAGGTAGCTCCTACAATGAGCAGTTCTTC.

The chain links TRBV7-2 to TRBJ2-2, with TRBD2 matching 8 bases. CDR3 length: 15 residues. Germline assignment: CDR1 SGHTA and CDR2 FQGNSA. V lost 5 bases and J lost 3; bases outside the gene matches: 5. CDR3 nucleotide sequence: TGTGCCAGCAGCCCGATTAGCGGGGACACCGGGGAGCTGTTTTTT. This codes for CASSPISGDTGELFF. The whole variable domain, remainder taken from reference TRBV7-2 and TRBJ2-2, is GAGVSQSPSNKVTEKGKDVELRCDPISGHTALYWYRQSLGQGLEFLIYFQGNSAPDKSGLPSDRFSAERTGGSVSTLTIQRTQQEDSAVYLCASSPISGDTGELFFGEGSRLTVL.

The CDR3 nucleotides read TGCGCCAGCAGCTTGCTAAGCGGGGGGGCCTGGAATGAGCAGTTCTTC. Its protein product is CASSLLSGGAWNEQFF. The chain carries TRBV5-1 and TRBJ2-1, with 10 bases fitting TRBD2. The CDR3 loop spans 16 amino acids. Germline V gene sequence: CDR1 SGHRS, CDR2 YFSETQ. The J segment lost 7 bases and the V segment lost 1 base, leaving 8 bases of the junction unmatched. The whole variable domain, remainder taken from reference TRBV5-1 and TRBJ2-1, is KAGVTQTPRYLIKTRGQQVTLSCSPISGHRSVSWYQQTPGQGLQFLFEYFSETQRNKGNFPGRFSGRQFSNSRSEMNVSTLELGDSALYLCASSLLSGGAWNEQFFGPGTRLTVL.

This clone was seen once. The chain links TRBV11-3 to TRBJ1-1, with 7 nucleotides matching TRBD1. Germline lookup yields CDR1 SGHNT and CDR2 YENEEA. The CDR3 runs 14 residues. The V and J ends lost 5 bases and 4 bases, in that order; junction bases with no gene match: 7. The CDR3 here is CASSPHRGSTEAFF. CDR3 sequence (DNA): TGTGCCAGCAGCCCCCACAGGGGCTCCACTGAAGCTTTCTTT. Full variable domain (outside the CDR3, taken from reference TRBV11-3 and TRBJ1-1): EAGVVQSPRYKIIEKKQPVAFWCNPISGHNTLYWYLQNLGQGPELLIRYENEEAVDDSQLPKDRFSAERLKGVDSTLKIQPAELGDSAVYLCASSPHRGSTEAFFGQGTRLTVV.